This TCR beta chain was identified during a study of T cells in Graves' hyperthyroidism and ophthalmopathy. As to this clonotype: Its matching antigen is unknown.

The V gene lost 1 base and the J gene lost 2 bases, with 4 bases spanning the gap. Germline CDR1 reads MNHEY; CDR2 reads SMNVEV (reference sequence). This CDR3 is 13 amino acids long. Overall study results and limits: Ophthalmopathy prediction by the model preceded onset by a median roughly 6 months. Most expanded thyroid clonotypes above 0.001 also appeared in blood. A model of 13 V-J pairs discriminated ophthalmopathy from stable hyperthyroidism.

Regions amplified from RNA transcripts were the TCR beta CDR3 regions. Carried out on the TCR CDR3, a first-round RT-PCR used the HTBI primer set. Each CDR3 protein gets one entry after TCRdb re-called the multiplex PCR reads with MiXCR. Of about 480,000 distinct CDR3 sequences in the sample, 20% to 25% are singletons; the top ten hold under 55%. This chain connects TRBV27 to TRBJ2-3; D remains unclear. This receptor was taken from a woman between 65 and 79 years old with Graves' ophthalmopathy. Input material: blood. The DNA for the CDR3 is TGTGCCAGCAGTTTATGGCTCACAGATACGCAGTATTTT. Translating it yields CASSLWLTDTQYF.